Following are 31 T cell receptor beta chains from one sample sequenced in a study of blood T cell repertoires in COVID-19. Assay: immunoSEQ multiplex PCR; the TCRdb copy retains only in-frame clones and omits some. The table shows about 210,000 clones, with about four fifths occurring only once. Sequencing input: peripheral blood. The receptors stem from a woman in her forties or fifties with active or convalescent COVID-19.

The V call is TRBV7-9, the J call TRBJ1-1, with D unclear. This CDR3 is built from 13 residues. CDR1 and CDR2 (germline): SEHNR, FQNEAQ (reference sequence). V lost 6 bases and J 1 base, leaving 9 bases between the germline ends. CDR3 sequence reads: CASSPQKNTEAFF. DNA of the CDR3: TGTGCCAGCAGTCCACAGAAGAACACTGAAGCTTTCTTT.

This clone showed up just a few times. This chain links TRBV29-1 with TRBJ1-6; the D gene is possibly TRBD1 (6 bases). The CDR3 extends over 14 amino acids. Germline loops: CDR1 SQVTM, CDR2 ANQGSEA. CDR3 loop: CTRRGSSYNSPLHF. The CDR3, as DNA: TGCACACGCAGGGGCAGCTCCTATAATTCACCCCTCCACTTT.

This sequence joins TRBV5-1 and TRBJ2-2; TRBD1 aligns across 8 bases. CDR1 is SGHRS and CDR2 is YFSETQ in the germline V gene. With V trimmed by 3 bases and J by 7 bases, 8 bases remained unmatched. The CDR3 runs 15 residues. The CDR3 DNA reads TGCGCCAGCAGCTGGTCACAGGGGGGAGTCGGGGAGCTGTTTTTT. Translating gives CASSWSQGGVGELFF.

V and J are TRBV29-1 and TRBJ2-1, with 8 positions matching TRBD2. Germline lookup yields CDR1 SQVTM and CDR2 ANQGSEA. CDR3 length equals 14 residues. J gave up 0 bases and V 6 bases, and 4 bases lay outside the gene matches. CDR3 sequence reads: CSVLSGSSYNEQFF. CDR3 coding DNA: TGCAGCGTCCTCAGCGGGAGCTCCTACAATGAGCAGTTCTTC.

J is TRBJ2-3 and V is TRBV10-2, with 9 bases matching TRBD2. Per germline, CDR1 WSHSY and CDR2 SAAADI. This CDR3 has 15 residues. J was trimmed by 11 bases and V by 11 bases; bases with no gene match: 20. CDR3 nucleotide sequence: TGCGCCGCCAGGGGAAGCGGCGGGAGGGCCGGGGGGCAGTATTTT. Translated: CAARGSGGRAGGQYF.

This sequence joins TRBV28 and TRBJ2-3, with a possible D match to TRBD1 (5 bases). This CDR3 has 14 amino acids. Trimming removed 8 bases at V and 1 base at J, with 13 bases between. Germline-derived CDR1 and CDR2 are MDHEN and SYDVKM. CDR3 sequence: CASGSGARTDTQYF. Written as DNA, the CDR3 is TGTGCCAGCGGTTCTGGGGCCCGCACAGATACGCAGTATTTT.

This sequence joins TRBV6-4 and TRBJ1-1, with 8 nucleotides matching TRBD1. CDR1 and CDR2 from the germline V gene are MRHNA and SNTAGT. The CDR3 has 15 amino acids. Unmatched junction bases numbered 5, after V lost 4 bases and J lost 1 base. The CDR3 here is CASSAGTGGNTEAFF. The CDR3, as DNA: TGTGCCAGCAGTGCCGGGACAGGAGGGAACACTGAAGCTTTCTTT.

This chain links TRBV6-6 with TRBJ1-2; a possible D gene is TRBD1 (5 bases). CDR3 length equals 15 residues. Germline V gene lookup returns CDR1 MNHNY and CDR2 SVGAGI (reference sequence). V lost 0 bases and J lost 4, with 12 bases in between. CDR3 region: CASSYSTQGSYGYTF. CDR3 in DNA: TGTGCCAGCAGTTACTCGACCCAGGGCAGCTATGGCTACACCTTC.

The rearrangement uses TRBV6-5 and TRBJ1-5; tentative D call: TRBD1 (5 bases). V dropped 8 bases and J dropped 3 bases, with 8 bases sitting between them. Germline V gene lookup returns CDR1 MNHEY and CDR2 SVGAGI. The length of the CDR3 is 12 residues. The CDR3 spells CASEDINQPQHF. The CDR3 DNA reads as TGTGCCAGCGAGGACATCAATCAGCCCCAGCATTTT.

This chain connects TRBV20-1 to TRBJ1-1; D uncertain. Germline V gives CDR1 DFQATT, CDR2 SNEGSKA (reference sequence). The V gene lost 3 bases and the J gene lost 0 bases, with 17 bases spanning the gap. The CDR3 extends over 16 amino acids. The CDR3 region has the DNA TGCAGTGCTAGTTCTGGAACAGCTACTTTGAACACTGAAGCTTTCTTT. It encodes CSASSGTATLNTEAFF.

The chain recombines TRBV18 with TRBJ2-1; possible D gene TRBD2, 5 bases. The CDR3 covers 14 residues. V shed 2 bases and J shed 2 bases, with 7 bases lying between them. Germline values: CDR1 KGHSH, CDR2 LQKENI. The CDR3 protein is CASSPMRAYNEQFF. The CDR3 DNA sequence: TGTGCCAGCTCACCAATGAGGGCCTACAATGAGCAGTTCTTC.

The chain has TRBV5-6 and TRBJ2-7; perhaps TRBD2 as D (5 bases). Germline V gene lookup returns CDR1 SGHDT and CDR2 YYEEEE. Trimming stripped 0 bases from V and 2 bases from J, with 9 bases between. This CDR3 has 14 amino acids. As DNA, the CDR3 is TGTGCCAGCAGCTTGGTGGACGGGACCTACGAGCAGTACTTC. This codes for CASSLVDGTYEQYF.

The chain carries TRBV28 and TRBJ2-2; 9 nucleotides line up with TRBD2. CDR3 size: 18 residues. The J segment lost 2 bases and the V segment lost 6 bases, leaving 13 bases of the junction unmatched. CDR1 is MDHEN and CDR2 is SYDVKM in the germline V gene. The CDR3 region has the DNA TGTGCCAGCAGAGGCGCTAGCGGGACCCCCTATAACACCGGGGAGCTGTTTTTT. Translating gives CASRGASGTPYNTGELFF.

This rearrangement joins TRBV24-1 to TRBJ2-6; no clear D gene. Trimming cost V 5 bases and J 1 base, with 5 bases left between them. Germline loops: CDR1 KGHDR, CDR2 SFDVKD. The CDR3 is 14 amino acids. CDR3 protein: CATSGRSGANVLTF. In DNA, the CDR3 is TGTGCCACCAGTGGGCGGTCTGGGGCCAACGTCCTGACTTTC.

The V gene is TRBV3-1 (or the pseudogene TRBV3-2), the J gene TRBJ1-2; D is uncertain. The CDR3 totals 11 residues. Per the germline V gene, CDR1 is LGHDT and CDR2 is YNNKEL (reference sequence). V gave up 5 bases and J gave up 7 bases, with 8 bases separating them. Written as DNA, the CDR3 is TGTGCCAGCAGCTCCGCGGGTGGCTACACCTTC. This codes for CASSSAGGYTF.

The V gene is TRBV12-3 or TRBV12-4, the J gene TRBJ1-2; D is possibly TRBD1 (5 bases). CDR3 size: 13 residues. The V gene lost 2 bases and the J gene lost 7 bases, with 11 bases spanning the gap. The CDR3 loop reads CASSLIRGAGYTF. Here the CDR3 DNA reads TGTGCCAGCAGTTTAATTCGCGGGGCTGGCTACACCTTC.

This clone has a handful of counts. The chain uses TRBV27 and TRBJ2-1, with 7 bases lining up with TRBD1. Trimming cost V 5 bases and J 6 bases; bases outside gene matches: 7. This CDR3 has 14 amino acids. Germline values: CDR1 MNHEY, CDR2 SMNVEV (reference sequence). Here the CDR3 DNA reads TGTGCCAGCAGTCTCGACAGGGAACGCAATGAGCAGTTCTTC. Translating gives CASSLDRERNEQFF.

This clone was counted only a few times. The V gene is TRBV6-5, the J gene TRBJ1-1; D gene ambiguous. CDR1 is MNHEY and CDR2 is SVGAGI in the germline V gene. CDR3 size: 15 residues. V lost 1 base and J lost 6, with 15 bases in between. Here the CDR3 DNA reads TGTGCCAGCAGTTACTACTCGAAACCCATCGCTGAAGCTTTCTTT. Translated, it gives CASSYYSKPIAEAFF.

J is TRBJ1-2 and V is TRBV5-4; 7 nucleotides line up with TRBD1. The CDR3 is 14 residues long. Germline CDR1 reads SGHNT; CDR2 reads YYREEE (reference sequence). V was pared by 0 bases and J by 5 bases, with 4 bases of the junction left unmatched. The CDR3 sequence is CASSLVTGDYGYTF. The CDR3 region has the DNA TGTGCCAGCAGCTTGGTTACAGGGGATTATGGCTACACCTTC.

This clone was recorded only once. This sequence joins TRBV29-1 and TRBJ2-3, with D maybe TRBD1 (6 bases). The CDR3 spans 12 residues. The germline V and J ends were trimmed by 8 bases and 0 bases, with 9 bases remaining between them. Germline V gene lookup returns CDR1 SQVTM and CDR2 ANQGSEA. This CDR3 reads CSIGQSTDTQYF. The CDR3 DNA follows: TGCAGCATAGGACAGAGCACAGATACGCAGTATTTT.

The V call is TRBV2, the J call TRBJ1-5; TRBD1 aligns across 9 bases. In germline, CDR1 is SNHLY, CDR2 FYNNEI. This CDR3 is 15 amino acids long. V was pared by 6 bases and J by 3 bases, with 6 bases of the junction left unmatched. The CDR3 spells CASRNDRGFNQPQHF. CDR3 nucleotides: TGTGCCAGCAGAAACGACAGGGGGTTCAATCAGCCCCAGCATTTT.

The rearrangement uses TRBV12-3 or TRBV12-4 and TRBJ2-7, with 7 bases that match TRBD1. The V gene end was trimmed by 6 bases and the J gene end by 2 bases; junction bases not matched to a gene: 1. The CDR3 is made up of 12 amino acids. The CDR3 DNA sequence: TGTGCCAGCAGGACAGGGACCTACGAGCAGTACTTC. Protein product: CASRTGTYEQYF.

This chain connects TRBV4-2 to TRBJ1-5; 8 bases line up with TRBD1. CDR3 size: 19 residues. Germline V gives CDR1 LGHNA, CDR2 YNFKEQ. V lost 2 bases and J lost 1; bases outside the gene matches: 13. CDR3 region: CASSQNADWTGSSNQPQHF. CDR3 DNA sequence: TGTGCCAGCAGCCAAAATGCTGACTGGACAGGGTCGAGCAATCAGCCCCAGCATTTT.

This clone was seen a handful of times. CDR3 coding DNA: TGTGCCAGCAGTGTTGGGGGGGATGTGCAGTACTTC. As protein: CASSVGGDVQYF. The chain joins TRBV2 to TRBJ2-7; 7 nucleotides line up with TRBD2. V lost 4 bases to trimming and J lost 9 bases; unmatched junction nucleotides: 6. The CDR3 is 12 residues long. CDR1 and CDR2 (germline): SNHLY, FYNNEI.

The gene calls are TRBV3-1 (or the pseudogene TRBV3-2) and TRBJ2-1, with 9 nucleotides matching TRBD2. Per germline, CDR1 LGHDT and CDR2 YNNKEL (reference sequence). The CDR3 is 16 residues long. Germline trimming cut 3 bases from V and 8 bases from J; bases unmatched to any gene: 11. The CDR3 nucleotides are TGTGCCAGCAGCCATAGCGGGAGCGGGCTAGTGTATGAGCAGTTCTTC. Protein sequence: CASSHSGSGLVYEQFF.

This clone has only a few counts. The gene calls are TRBV9 and TRBJ1-3; D not certain. The germline CDR1 and CDR2 sequences are SGDLS and YYNGEE. The CDR3 spans 16 residues. V lost 4 bases, J lost 4 bases, and 18 bases lay in between. The DNA of the CDR3 is TGTGCCAGCAGCACGGGATGGGGTTCAGGAGGAAACACCATATATTTT. Translating gives CASSTGWGSGGNTIYF.

CDR3 bases: TGTGCCAGCAGTTTTAGCGGCTATGGCTACACCTTC. Its protein product is CASSFSGYGYTF. The chain couples TRBV28 to TRBJ1-2; the D is unclear. This CDR3 is built from 12 residues. With 3 bases removed from V and 4 bases from J, the gap between germline ends came to 6 bases. CDR1 and CDR2 from the germline V gene are MDHEN and SYDVKM.

The CDR3 region has the DNA TGTGCCAGCAGTTACGGAGGGACAGGGGTTGGAAACACCATATATTTT. It codes for CASSYGGTGVGNTIYF. The genes are TRBV6-5 and TRBJ1-3, with 10 positions matching TRBD1. The CDR3 runs 16 residues. The trim removed 2 bases at V and 3 bases at J, leaving 4 bases unmatched. CDR1 and CDR2 (germline): MNHEY, SVGAGI.

CDR3 protein: CASSLGLLLNTGELFF. Here the CDR3 DNA reads TGCGCCAGCAGCCTCGGACTTCTATTAAACACCGGGGAGCTGTTTTTT. The V and J genes are TRBV5-1 and TRBJ2-2; D possibly corresponds to TRBD2 (5 bases). This CDR3 has 16 amino acids. The germline V and J ends were trimmed by 4 bases and 2 bases, with 15 bases remaining between them. CDR1 is SGHRS, CDR2 YFSETQ, per germline.

This clone has just one count. This chain links TRBV12-3 or TRBV12-4 with TRBJ2-7; no clear D. This CDR3 comprises 13 residues. The V and J ends lost 5 bases and 6 bases respectively, with 14 bases between them. As DNA, the CDR3 is TGTGCCAGCAGTCCGTCCCCTGCGCGCGAGCAGTACTTC. Translated: CASSPSPAREQYF.

The rearrangement joins TRBV2 to TRBJ2-5; TRBD1 is a possible D gene (6 bases). V was clipped by 6 bases and J by 3 bases, with 20 bases between them. Germline V CDR1 and CDR2: SNHLY, FYNNEI. The CDR3 has 16 amino acids. The CDR3 region has the DNA TGTGCCAGCAGAGAAAGGGTTAGACAGGTCAAAGAGACCCAGTACTTC. Encoded protein: CASRERVRQVKETQYF.